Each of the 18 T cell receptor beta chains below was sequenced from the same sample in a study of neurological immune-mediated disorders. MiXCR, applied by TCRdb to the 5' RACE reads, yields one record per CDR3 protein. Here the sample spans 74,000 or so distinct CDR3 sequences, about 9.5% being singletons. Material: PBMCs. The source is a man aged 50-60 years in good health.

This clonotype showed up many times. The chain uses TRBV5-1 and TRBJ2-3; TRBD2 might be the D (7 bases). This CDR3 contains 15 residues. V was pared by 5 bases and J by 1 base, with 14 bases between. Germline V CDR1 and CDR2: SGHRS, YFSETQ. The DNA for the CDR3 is TGCGCCAGCAGTGCCGCGGGGGCTCGCACAGATACGCAGTATTTT. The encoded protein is CASSAAGARTDTQYF. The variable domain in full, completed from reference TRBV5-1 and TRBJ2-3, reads KAGVTQTPRYLIKTRGQQVTLSCSPISGHRSVSWYQQTPGQGLQFLFEYFSETQRNKGNFPGRFSGRQFSNSRSEMNVSTLELGDSALYLCASSAAGARTDTQYFGPGTRLTVL.

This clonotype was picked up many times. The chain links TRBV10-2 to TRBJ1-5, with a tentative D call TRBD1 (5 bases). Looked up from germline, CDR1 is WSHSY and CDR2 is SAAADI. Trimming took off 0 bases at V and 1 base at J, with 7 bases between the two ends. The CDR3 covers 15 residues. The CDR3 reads CASSESNRSNQPQHF. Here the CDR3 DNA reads TGCGCCAGCAGTGAGTCGAACAGGAGCAATCAGCCCCAGCATTTT.

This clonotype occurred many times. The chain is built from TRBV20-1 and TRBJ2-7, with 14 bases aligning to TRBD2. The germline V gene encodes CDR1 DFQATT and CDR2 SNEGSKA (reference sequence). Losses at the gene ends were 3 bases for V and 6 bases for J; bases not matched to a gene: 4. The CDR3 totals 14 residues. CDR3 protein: CSARGTSGRLEQYF. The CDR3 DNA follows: TGCAGTGCTAGGGGGACTAGCGGGAGACTCGAGCAGTACTTC.

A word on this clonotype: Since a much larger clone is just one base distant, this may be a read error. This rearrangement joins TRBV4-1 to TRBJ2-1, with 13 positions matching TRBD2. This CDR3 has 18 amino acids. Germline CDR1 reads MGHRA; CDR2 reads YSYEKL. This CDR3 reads CASSSQGAGTSGIYEQLF. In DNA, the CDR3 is TGCGCCAGCAGCTCTCAGGGGGCCGGGACTAGCGGGATTTATGAGCAGCTCTTC.

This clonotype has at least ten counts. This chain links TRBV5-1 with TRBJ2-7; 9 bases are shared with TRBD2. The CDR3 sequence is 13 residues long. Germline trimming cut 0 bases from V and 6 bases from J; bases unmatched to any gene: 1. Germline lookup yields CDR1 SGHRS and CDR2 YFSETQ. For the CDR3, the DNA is TGCGCCAGCAGCTTGGGCGGGGGGGTCGAGCAGTACTTC. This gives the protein CASSLGGGVEQYF.

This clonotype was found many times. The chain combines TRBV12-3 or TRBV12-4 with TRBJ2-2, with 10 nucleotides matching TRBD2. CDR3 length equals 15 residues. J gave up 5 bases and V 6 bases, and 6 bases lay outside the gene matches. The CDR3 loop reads CASRTLAGGTGELFF. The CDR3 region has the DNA TGTGCCAGCAGGACCTTAGCGGGGGGTACCGGGGAGCTGTTTTTT.

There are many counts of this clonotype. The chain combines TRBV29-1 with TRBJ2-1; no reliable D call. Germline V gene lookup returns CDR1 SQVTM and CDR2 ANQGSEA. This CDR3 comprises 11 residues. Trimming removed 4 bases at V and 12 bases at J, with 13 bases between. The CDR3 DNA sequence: TGCAGCGTTGGTTCCCGGGTAGGGCAGTTCTTC. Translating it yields CSVGSRVGQFF.

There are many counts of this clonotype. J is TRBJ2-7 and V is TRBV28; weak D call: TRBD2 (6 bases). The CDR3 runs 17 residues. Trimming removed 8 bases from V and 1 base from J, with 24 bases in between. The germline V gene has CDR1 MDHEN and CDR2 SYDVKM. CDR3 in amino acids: CASGISSYGSGSYEQYF. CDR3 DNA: TGTGCCAGCGGAATTTCCTCCTACGGGAGTGGTTCCTACGAGCAGTACTTC.

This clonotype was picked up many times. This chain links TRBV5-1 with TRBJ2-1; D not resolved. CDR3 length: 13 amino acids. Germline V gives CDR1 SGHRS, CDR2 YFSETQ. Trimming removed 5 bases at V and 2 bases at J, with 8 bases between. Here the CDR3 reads CASSEITYNEQFF. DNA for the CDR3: TGCGCCAGCAGTGAAATAACCTACAATGAGCAGTTCTTC.

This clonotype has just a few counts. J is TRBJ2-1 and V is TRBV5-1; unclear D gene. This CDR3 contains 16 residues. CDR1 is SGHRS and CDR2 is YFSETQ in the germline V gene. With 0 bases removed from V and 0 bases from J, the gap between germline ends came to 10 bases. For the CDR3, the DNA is TGCGCCAGCAGCTTGGATATGTTGAGCTCCTACAATGAGCAGTTCTTC. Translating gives CASSLDMLSSYNEQFF.

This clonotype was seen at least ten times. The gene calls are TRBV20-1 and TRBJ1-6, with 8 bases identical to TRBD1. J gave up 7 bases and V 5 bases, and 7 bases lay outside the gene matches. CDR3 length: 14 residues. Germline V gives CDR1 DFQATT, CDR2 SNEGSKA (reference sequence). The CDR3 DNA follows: TGCAGTGCTGAAGGACAGGGCGGGAATTCACCCCTCCACTTT. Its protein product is CSAEGQGGNSPLHF.

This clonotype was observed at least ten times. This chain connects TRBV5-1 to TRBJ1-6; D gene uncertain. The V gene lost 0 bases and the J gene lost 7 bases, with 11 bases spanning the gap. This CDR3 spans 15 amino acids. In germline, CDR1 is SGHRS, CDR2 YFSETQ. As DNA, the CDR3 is TGCGCCAGCAGCTTGGGGAACAGAGGGAATTCACCCCTCCACTTT. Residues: CASSLGNRGNSPLHF.

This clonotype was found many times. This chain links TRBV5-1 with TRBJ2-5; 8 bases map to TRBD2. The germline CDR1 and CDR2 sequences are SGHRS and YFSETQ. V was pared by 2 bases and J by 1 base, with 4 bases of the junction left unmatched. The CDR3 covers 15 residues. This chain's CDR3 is CASSFSGSVQETQYF. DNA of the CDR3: TGCGCCAGCAGCTTCAGCGGGAGTGTCCAAGAGACCCAGTACTTC.

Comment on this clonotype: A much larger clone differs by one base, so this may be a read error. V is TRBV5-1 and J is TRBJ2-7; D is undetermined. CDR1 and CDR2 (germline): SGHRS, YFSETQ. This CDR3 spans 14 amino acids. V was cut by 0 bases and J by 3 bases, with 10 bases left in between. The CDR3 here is CASSLVGQCYEQYF. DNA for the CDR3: TGCGCCAGCAGCTTGGTCGGGCAGTGCTACGAGCAGTACTTC.

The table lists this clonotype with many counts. The CDR3 loop is CASSQTRGPSNQPQHF. Written as DNA, the CDR3 is TGTGCCAGCAGTCAGACCAGGGGGCCGAGCAATCAGCCCCAGCATTTT. V gene TRBV12-3 or TRBV12-4 combines with J gene TRBJ1-5; 8 nucleotides line up with TRBD1. V trimming: 5 bases; J trimming: 1 base; junction bases outside the gene matches: 7. The CDR3 is 16 residues long.

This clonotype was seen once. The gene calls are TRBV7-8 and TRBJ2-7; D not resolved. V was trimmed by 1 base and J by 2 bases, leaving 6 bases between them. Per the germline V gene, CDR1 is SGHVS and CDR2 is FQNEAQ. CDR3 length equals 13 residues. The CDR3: CASSLVGPYEQYF. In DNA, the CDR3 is TGTGCCAGCAGCTTAGTTGGCCCCTACGAGCAGTACTTC.

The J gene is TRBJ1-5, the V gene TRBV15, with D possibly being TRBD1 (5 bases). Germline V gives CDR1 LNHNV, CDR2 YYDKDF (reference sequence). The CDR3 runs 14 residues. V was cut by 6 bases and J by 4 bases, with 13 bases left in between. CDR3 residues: CATSYAQGNQPQHF. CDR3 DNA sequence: TGTGCCACCAGTTATGCGCAGGGAAATCAGCCCCAGCATTTT.

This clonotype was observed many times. The CDR3 loop reads CASSDTRDGYNSPLHF. CDR3 bases: TGCGCCAGCAGCGACACCCGGGACGGGTATAATTCACCCCTCCACTTT. The V and J genes are TRBV5-1 and TRBJ1-6, with D perhaps TRBD1 (5 bases). Germline-derived CDR1 and CDR2 are SGHRS and YFSETQ. Trimming left V 4 bases short and J 4 bases short, with 15 bases between. The CDR3 covers 16 residues.